This TCR beta chain was observed in a study of T cell responses to AZD1222 COVID-19 vaccine. The study's findings and limits: Baseline antibody screening turned up just six seropositive AZD1222 recipients. Reportedly, nearly half of unique spike TCRs recognized epitopes outside B.1.351/B.1.1.7 mutations. Dominant at 160-218 and 743-854, vaccine-associated CD4 TCRs also spanned spike.

The V end lost 4 bases, the J end lost 0 bases, and 18 bases lay between the germline ends. The V gene's germline CDR1 is LGHNA and CDR2 YSLEER. This CDR3 is built from 17 residues. Libraries were prepared by immunoSEQ multiplex PCR; TCRdb keeps only in-frame clonotypes and omits some of them. The data contain 150,000 or so clones, just under 90% of them singletons. Concerning this clone: Its specificity is not known.

This clonotype was obtained from an adult who received the MenACWY meningococcal vaccine as a control. The chain is built from TRBV4-3 and TRBJ1-2; D is unresolved. The source material was peripheral blood, sampled 28 days after the second dose of the MenACWY control vaccine. DNA of the CDR3: TGCGCCAGCAGCCCATCCGTCGGAGGCCTCGCTAACTATGGCTACACCTTC. This sequence encodes CASSPSVGGLANYGYTF.